These 9 T cell receptor beta chains came from one sample sequenced in a study of control samples from healthy donors and cancer patients. TCRdb's copy holds only in-frame clones and misses some; the assay was immunoSEQ multiplex PCR. The sample yields approximately 170,000 clones, 93% seen once. The sequencing input was blood. The receptors come from a woman aged 60-75 years in good health.

This chain uses TRBV5-4 with TRBJ2-1; possible D gene TRBD2, 6 bases. V was trimmed by 4 bases and J by 5 bases, leaving 19 bases between them. This CDR3 comprises 16 residues. Germline lookup yields CDR1 SGHNT and CDR2 YYREEE (reference sequence). The CDR3 coding sequence is TGTGCCAGCAGCGCGATGGGACTCGGCGGGGACAATGAGCAGTTCTTC. It translates to CASSAMGLGGDNEQFF.

This chain connects TRBV29-1 to TRBJ1-2; tentatively, D is TRBD1 (5 bases). The CDR3 spans 15 residues. V was pared by 5 bases and J by 3 bases, with 19 bases between. Germline loops: CDR1 SQVTM, CDR2 ANQGSEA. The CDR3 DNA is TGCAGCGTTCAACGCCAGACGGACACTTACTATGGCTACACCTTC. Amino acids: CSVQRQTDTYYGYTF.

V is TRBV11-3 and J is TRBJ1-1; D not certain. Per the germline V gene, CDR1 is SGHNT and CDR2 is YENEEA. The CDR3 has 14 residues. V lost 5 bases, J lost 0 bases, and 10 bases lay in between. DNA for the CDR3: TGTGCCAGCAGCATCGGCGGGGTGAACACTGAAGCTTTCTTT. Translated: CASSIGGVNTEAFF.

The chain carries TRBV3-1 (or the pseudogene TRBV3-2) and TRBJ1-6; weak D call: TRBD1 (5 bases). There are 15 residues in the CDR3. Trimming removed 4 bases from V and 2 bases from J, with 9 bases in between. The germline CDR1 and CDR2 sequences are LGHDT and YNNKEL (reference sequence). CDR3: CASSRGETYNSPLHF. The CDR3 region has the DNA TGTGCCAGCAGCCGGGGGGAAACCTATAATTCACCCCTCCACTTT.

The genes are TRBV7-9 and TRBJ1-2; D gene unclear. V dropped 3 bases and J dropped 3 bases, with 8 bases sitting between them. This CDR3 is 13 amino acids long. The V gene's germline CDR1 is SEHNR and CDR2 FQNEAQ (reference sequence). CDR3 bases: TGTGCCAGCAGCTTCGCAGGTTACTATGGCTACACCTTC. Its translation: CASSFAGYYGYTF.

This rearrangement joins TRBV5-1 to TRBJ2-1, with 10 bases lining up with TRBD2. The J segment lost 4 bases and the V segment lost 0 bases, leaving 16 bases of the junction unmatched. This CDR3 spans 20 amino acids. Germline V lookup: CDR1 SGHRS, CDR2 YFSETQ. In DNA, the CDR3 is TGCGCCAGCAGCTTGGGTGCCGGTAGCGGGGGGCCCAACCGGTACAATGAGCAGTTCTTC. Its protein is CASSLGAGSGGPNRYNEQFF. Based on the CDR3 plus reference TRBV5-1 and TRBJ2-1, the full variable domain is KAGVTQTPRYLIKTRGQQVTLSCSPISGHRSVSWYQQTPGQGLQFLFEYFSETQRNKGNFPGRFSGRQFSNSRSEMNVSTLELGDSALYLCASSLGAGSGGPNRYNEQFFGPGTRLTVL.

This clone was recorded once. V usage is TRBV2 and J usage is TRBJ1-1; possibly TRBD1 for D (6 bases). The CDR3 runs to 16 residues. Per the germline V gene, CDR1 is SNHLY and CDR2 is FYNNEI. Trimming shortened V by 7 bases and J by 0 bases, and 18 bases separated the two germline ends. As DNA, the CDR3 is TGTGCCAGCACGTTCGCGGCAGGGGTAATGAACACTGAAGCTTTCTTT. Translating gives CASTFAAGVMNTEAFF. The whole variable domain, remainder taken from reference TRBV2 and TRBJ1-1, is EPEVTQTPSHQVTQMGQEVILRCVPISNHLYFYWYRQILGQKVEFLVSFYNNEISEKSEIFDDQFSVERPDGSNFTLKIRSTKLEDSAMYFCASTFAAGVMNTEAFFGQGTRLTVV.

The chain carries TRBV6-6 and TRBJ1-5; D remains unclear. The V gene lost 2 bases and the J gene lost 2 bases, with 7 bases spanning the gap. The CDR3 has 14 residues. Per the germline V gene, CDR1 is MNHNY and CDR2 is SVGAGI (reference sequence). Here the CDR3 reads CASSYLEGNQPQHF. In nucleotides, the CDR3 is TGTGCCAGCAGTTACCTGGAAGGCAATCAGCCCCAGCATTTT.

The chain is built from TRBV3-1 (or the pseudogene TRBV3-2) and TRBJ1-1; possible D gene TRBD1, 5 bases. The CDR3 consists of 13 residues. Trimming shortened V by 2 bases and J by 4 bases, and 8 bases separated the two germline ends. CDR1 and CDR2 (germline): LGHDT, YNNKEL (reference sequence). The CDR3 reads CASSQQGGTEAFF. DNA of the CDR3: TGTGCCAGCAGCCAACAGGGAGGCACTGAAGCTTTCTTT.